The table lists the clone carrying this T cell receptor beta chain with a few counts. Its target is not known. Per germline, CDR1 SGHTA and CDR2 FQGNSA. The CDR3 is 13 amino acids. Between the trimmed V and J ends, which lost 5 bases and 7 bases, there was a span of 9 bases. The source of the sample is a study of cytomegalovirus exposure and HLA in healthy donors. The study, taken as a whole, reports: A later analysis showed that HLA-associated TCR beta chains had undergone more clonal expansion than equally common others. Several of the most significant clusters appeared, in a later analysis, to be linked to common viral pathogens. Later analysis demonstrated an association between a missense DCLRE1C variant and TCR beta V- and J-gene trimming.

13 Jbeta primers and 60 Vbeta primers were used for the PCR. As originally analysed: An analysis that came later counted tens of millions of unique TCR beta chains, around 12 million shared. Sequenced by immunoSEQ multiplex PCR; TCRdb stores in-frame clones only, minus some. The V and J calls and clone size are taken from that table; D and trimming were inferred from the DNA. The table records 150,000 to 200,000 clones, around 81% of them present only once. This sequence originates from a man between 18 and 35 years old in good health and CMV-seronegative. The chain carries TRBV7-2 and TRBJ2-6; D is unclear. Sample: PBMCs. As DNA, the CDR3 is TGTGCCAGCAGCCCTAGTAGTGCCAACGTCCTGACTTTC. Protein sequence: CASSPSSANVLTF.